One sample yielded the 20 T cell receptor beta chains listed below, sequenced in a study of CD8 T cells in ankylosing spondylitis. The study, taken as a whole, reports: Among TCR beta sequences, a motif of several highly homologous variants appeared characteristic of ankylosing spondylitis blood.

The antigens for these receptors are not known. TCRdb reanalysed the 5' RACE reads using MiXCR and keeps one entry per CDR3 protein. The sample carries approximately 550,000 distinct CDR3 sequences, roughly 13% recorded once. Sequenced: blood, either unsorted or a sorted T cell fraction (not recorded which). Receptors were obtained from a male donor with ankylosing spondylitis.

CDR3 in DNA: TGTGCCAGCAGCTTTCGGGCAGGGGGAGATGGCTACACCTTC. Protein: CASSFRAGGDGYTF. J is TRBJ1-2 and V is TRBV5-5; 7 bases are a match to TRBD1. CDR3 size: 14 residues. Germline values: CDR1 SGHKS, CDR2 YYEKEE (reference sequence). The J segment lost 6 bases and the V segment lost 2 bases, leaving 7 bases of the junction unmatched.

The gene calls are TRBV3-1 and TRBJ1-5; D unclear. This CDR3 has 13 amino acids. Germline V gene data show CDR1 as LGHDT and CDR2 as YNNKEL (reference sequence). V was clipped by 3 bases and J by 5 bases, with 8 bases between them. CDR3 residues: CASSQSLDQPQHF. The CDR3 DNA sequence: TGTGCCAGCAGCCAGTCCCTTGATCAGCCCCAGCATTTT.

This clonotype was seen more than once but under ten times. The chain links TRBV12-3 or TRBV12-4 to TRBJ2-1; D ambiguous. Deletions cut 4 bases from V and 9 bases from J, with 10 bases between. This CDR3 region has 12 residues. The CDR3 DNA follows: TGTGCCAGCAGTTCCCTAGTTGGTGAGCAGTTCTTC. This gives the protein CASSSLVGEQFF.

This clonotype has just a few counts. V gene TRBV4-1 combines with J gene TRBJ1-1, with no clear D. The V end lost 0 bases, the J end lost 0 bases, and 11 bases lay between the germline ends. Per the germline V gene, CDR1 is MGHRA and CDR2 is YSYEKL. The CDR3 is 16 amino acids. The DNA for the CDR3 is TGCGCCAGCAGCCAAGAGTTCGCCCAGGTGAACACTGAAGCTTTCTTT. It specifies CASSQEFAQVNTEAFF.

Notes on this clonotype: At one end the junction does not follow the germline gene, possibly because of a read error. The chain carries TRBV27 and TRBJ2-2, with 7 positions matching TRBD1. Germline CDR1 MNHEY, CDR2 SMNVEV (reference sequence). The CDR3 length is 16 residues. The CDR3 reads CASIPLGQTNTGELFF. The DNA for the CDR3 is TGTGCCAGTATCCCCTTGGGACAGACAAACACTGGGGAGCTGTTTTTT.

This clonotype turned up a few times. V and J are TRBV14 and TRBJ1-1; D is unresolved. CDR3 size: 13 residues. CDR1 and CDR2 (germline): SGHDN, FVKESK. V was cut by 2 bases and J by 1 base, with 5 bases left in between. CDR3 residues: CASSQRWNTEAFF. CDR3 DNA sequence: TGTGCCAGCAGCCAACGTTGGAACACTGAAGCTTTCTTT.

This clonotype showed up just a few times. J is TRBJ1-1 and V is TRBV5-1, with D uncertain. Trimming stripped 4 bases from V and 5 bases from J, with 12 bases between. The CDR3 spans 13 residues. Germline assignment: CDR1 SGHRS and CDR2 YFSETQ. In DNA form, the CDR3 reads TGCGCCAGCAGCCCGGTTCCTGAGACTGAAGCTTTCTTT. This encodes CASSPVPETEAFF.

This clonotype has ten or more counts. V and J are TRBV5-6 and TRBJ2-7; D is unclear. Per germline, CDR1 SGHDT and CDR2 YYEEEE. There are 13 residues in the CDR3. Trimming took 0 bases from V and 3 from J, leaving 7 bases between them. The CDR3, as DNA: TGTGCCAGCAGCTTGGTAGGTCACTACGAGCAGTACTTC. This encodes CASSLVGHYEQYF.

This clonotype was seen many times. V is TRBV7-2 and J is TRBJ2-3, with TRBD2 matching over 12 bases. V was clipped by 5 bases and J by 4 bases; unmatched bases: 7. The CDR3 runs 16 residues. CDR1 SGHTA and CDR2 FQGNSA come from the germline V gene. CDR3 DNA: TGTGCCAGCAGCGCCAGACTAGCGGGAGAAGCAGATACGCAGTATTTT. Translating gives CASSARLAGEADTQYF.

This clonotype has a handful of counts. V usage is TRBV7-2 and J usage is TRBJ2-5, with a tentative D call TRBD1 (6 bases). Trimming shortened V by 1 base and J by 0 bases, and 9 bases separated the two germline ends. This CDR3 contains 15 residues. Germline CDR1 is SGHTA and CDR2 is FQGNSA. In DNA form, the CDR3 reads TGTGCCAGCAGCTTAGACCAGGGGTACCAAGAGACCCAGTACTTC. Protein product: CASSLDQGYQETQYF.

This clonotype showed up just a few times. J is TRBJ2-7 and V is TRBV6-1; 8 nucleotides match TRBD1. The CDR3 has 16 amino acids. V lost 5 bases and J lost 1; bases outside the gene matches: 10. CDR1 and CDR2 from the germline V gene are MNHNS and SASEGT. CDR3 sequence reads: CASSLSVGQGSYEQYF. CDR3 DNA: TGTGCCAGCAGTCTAAGCGTCGGACAGGGTTCCTACGAGCAGTACTTC.

J is TRBJ1-3 and V is TRBV10-3; perhaps TRBD1 as D (5 bases). Germline CDR1 reads ENHRY; CDR2 reads SYGVKD. Trimming stripped 3 bases from V and 0 bases from J, with 12 bases between. The CDR3 has 16 amino acids. CDR3 in amino acids: CAISDRDFNSGNTIYF. CDR3 nucleotide sequence: TGTGCCATCAGTGACCGGGACTTCAACTCTGGAAACACCATATATTTT.

Only a few counts were recorded for this clonotype. The V gene is TRBV6-2 or TRBV6-3, the J gene TRBJ2-1; D unclear. With 2 bases removed from V and 11 bases from J, the gap between germline ends came to 7 bases. The CDR3 has 11 amino acids. Looked up from germline, CDR1 is MNHEY and CDR2 is SVGEGT. Here the CDR3 reads CASSYGAQQFF. The CDR3 nucleotides read TGTGCCAGCAGTTACGGTGCCCAGCAGTTCTTC.

This clonotype was counted only a few times. This chain's CDR3 is CASSYSWETDTQYF. The DNA of the CDR3 is TGTGCCAGCAGCTACTCCTGGGAGACAGATACGCAGTATTTT. J is TRBJ2-3 and V is TRBV7-9; TRBD2 is a possible D gene (5 bases). The CDR3 totals 14 residues. The germline V gene encodes CDR1 SEHNR and CDR2 FQNEAQ (reference sequence). The V end was cut by 4 bases, the J end by 3 bases, with 11 bases between.

This clonotype came up many times. The V and J genes are TRBV4-2 and TRBJ2-3, with D possibly called TRBD1 or TRBD2 (6 bases each). V was pared by 1 base and J by 6 bases, with 11 bases between. The CDR3 is made up of 14 amino acids. Germline assignment: CDR1 LGHNA and CDR2 YNFKEQ. This CDR3 reads CASSQVRGPDTQYF. The CDR3 DNA sequence: TGTGCCAGCAGCCAAGTCCGGGGGCCGGATACGCAGTATTTT.

This chain connects TRBV6-5 to TRBJ1-5; D not resolved. This CDR3 has 13 residues. CDR1 is MNHEY, CDR2 SVGAGI, per germline. Trimming took 4 bases from V and 4 from J, leaving 8 bases between them. This CDR3 reads CASSSAINQPQHF. The DNA for the CDR3 is TGTGCCAGCAGTTCAGCAATTAATCAGCCCCAGCATTTT.

This clonotype has a count of ten or more. J is TRBJ2-3 and V is TRBV6-5; D remains ambiguous. In germline, CDR1 is MNHEY, CDR2 SVGAGI. Trimming stripped 0 bases from V and 3 bases from J, with 13 bases between. The CDR3 extends over 16 amino acids. In DNA, the CDR3 is TGTGCCAGCAGTTACTCACCTAGTGGGTGGACAGATACGCAGTATTTT. It encodes CASSYSPSGWTDTQYF.

Only a few counts were recorded for this clonotype. V usage is TRBV20-1 and J usage is TRBJ2-2, with TRBD2 identical over 10 bases. Trimming took 0 bases from V and 3 from J; bases not matched to a gene: 19. Per the germline V gene, CDR1 is DFQATT and CDR2 is SNEGSKA (reference sequence). The CDR3 totals 21 residues. As DNA, the CDR3 is TGCAGTGCTAGAGAGTCAGTGCTGGGTAGAGAGCGGGAGGGCCACACCGGGGAGCTGTTTTTT. The encoded protein is CSARESVLGREREGHTGELFF.

The gene calls are TRBV20-1 and TRBJ2-3; TRBD2 agrees at 9 bases. The CDR3 is 15 amino acids. With V trimmed by 6 bases and J by 4 bases, 11 bases remained unmatched. Germline values: CDR1 DFQATT, CDR2 SNEGSKA (reference sequence). CDR3 DNA: TGCAGTGCGCCGAGCCTGGCGGGAGGGCCAGATACGCAGTATTTT. Residues: CSAPSLAGGPDTQYF.

This clonotype was found a few times. The chain joins TRBV7-8 to TRBJ2-3; either TRBD1 or TRBD2 may supply D (6 bases each). The length of the CDR3 is 15 residues. From germline, CDR1 is SGHVS and CDR2 FQNEAQ. The V gene lost 3 bases and the J gene lost 1 base, with 11 bases spanning the gap. CDR3 residues: CASSFPGGRTDTQYF. DNA for the CDR3: TGTGCCAGCAGCTTTCCCGGGGGCCGCACAGATACGCAGTATTTT.